This TCR beta chain emerged from a study of T-cell reconstitution after alpha-beta-depleted transplantation in children. Unique molecular identifiers were incorporated into the prepared TCRbeta library. A single record per CDR3 protein comes from TCRdb applying MiXCR to the PCR reads. This sample carries about 640,000 distinct CDR3 sequences, 15% to 20% of them seen once, and the ten largest clones take approximately 1%. CDR3 length: 17 residues. Looked up from germline, CDR1 is SGHRS and CDR2 is YFSETQ. With 0 bases removed from V and 2 bases from J, the gap between germline ends came to 17 bases. Sequencing was performed on PBMCs from the stem cell graft donor, taken from the stem cell graft. The TCR comes from a human donor who donated a stem cell graft to a child with acute myeloid leukemia. The chain links TRBV5-1 to TRBJ2-5; D might be TRBD2 (5 bases). The CDR3 nucleotides read TGCGCCAGCAGCTTGGGAGCTCAAAACGGGATTCAAGAGACCCAGTACTTC. It yields the protein CASSLGAQNGIQETQYF. The full variable domain, with the rest looked up from reference TRBV5-1 and TRBJ2-5, is KAGVTQTPRYLIKTRGQQVTLSCSPISGHRSVSWYQQTPGQGLQFLFEYFSETQRNKGNFPGRFSGRQFSNSRSEMNVSTLELGDSALYLCASSLGAQNGIQETQYFGPGTRLLVL.